These 14 T cell receptor beta chains share one sample of origin, sequenced in a study of blood T cell repertoires in COVID-19 (dated by TCRdb to the early 2020s). Receptor amplification or capture employed the immunoSEQ multiplex PCR assay. Imported from immuneACCESS, the table was reduced by TCRdb to in-frame sequences with V and J called. These copies leave out some clones; in studies compared against another copy, an unresolved V gene accounts for under half, and the cause of the remainder is not known. The sample table contains some 100,000 clones; only one count was recorded for 88% of them. Roughly 5% of the sample is in the top ten clones. The material sequenced was peripheral blood. The receptors shown here come from a woman aged 80 or over with active COVID-19.

The J gene is TRBJ2-3, the V gene TRBV4-3; TRBD2 matches 8 bases. CDR3 size: 16 residues. CDR1 and CDR2 from the germline V gene are LGHNA and YSLEER. The V segment lost 1 base and the J segment 1 base; nucleotides outside the gene matches: 4. CDR3 coding DNA: TGCGCCAGCAGCCAAGGACTAGCGACCCGCACAGATACGCAGTATTTT. It yields the protein CASSQGLATRTDTQYF.

V usage is TRBV12-3 or TRBV12-4 and J usage is TRBJ2-1; D gene unclear. The V and J ends lost 4 bases and 1 base respectively, with 5 bases between them. The CDR3 has 13 amino acids. CDR3 protein: CASSSGSYNEQFF. In DNA, the CDR3 is TGTGCCAGCAGTTCCGGGTCCTACAATGAGCAGTTCTTC.

The gene calls are TRBV12-3 or TRBV12-4 and TRBJ2-3; no firm D call. This CDR3 spans 12 amino acids. Trimming removed 2 bases from V and 3 bases from J, with 3 bases in between. This chain's CDR3 is CASSLSTDTQYF. The CDR3 DNA reads TGTGCCAGCAGTTTATCAACAGATACGCAGTATTTT.

This chain links TRBV9 with TRBJ1-2; 9 nucleotides line up with TRBD1. V lost 6 bases to trimming and J lost 8 bases; unmatched junction nucleotides: 14. The CDR3 runs 15 residues. CDR1 SGDLS and CDR2 YYNGEE come from the germline V gene. The CDR3 nucleotides read TGTGCCAGCACCTACGTACCGGGACAGGGTGGCGGCTACACCTTC. Its translation: CASTYVPGQGGGYTF.

The rearrangement links TRBV11-2 to TRBJ1-2; D gene unclear. The ends were cut back, 0 bases at V and 3 bases at J, with 11 bases in the middle. This CDR3 comprises 15 residues. Germline V CDR1 and CDR2: SGHAT, FQNNGV. CDR3 in DNA: TGTGCCAGCAGCTTAGATTCAGGTGTATACTATGGCTACACCTTC. It yields the protein CASSLDSGVYYGYTF.

In this sample, this clone turned up a few times. The chain uses TRBV7-9 and TRBJ2-7; 7 nucleotides match TRBD2. Trimming took 1 base from V and 6 from J; bases not matched to a gene: 9. CDR1 and CDR2 (germline): SEHNR, FQNEAQ (reference sequence). The CDR3 loop spans 15 amino acids. CDR3 DNA: TGTGCCAGCAGCTTAGTATCGGGGGGTTTTGGCGAGCAGTACTTC. Amino acid sequence: CASSLVSGGFGEQYF.

This clone appeared a single time. The rearrangement links TRBV13 to TRBJ2-1; TRBD2 aligns across 16 bases. V was clipped by 5 bases and J by 8 bases; unmatched bases: 6. The CDR3 is 16 amino acids. Germline loops: CDR1 PRHDT, CDR2 FYEKMQ (reference sequence). This CDR3 reads CASSPLGLAGGDEQFF. Written as DNA, the CDR3 is TGTGCCAGCAGCCCCCTGGGACTAGCGGGAGGGGATGAGCAGTTCTTC.

V is TRBV7-8 and J is TRBJ2-7, with 12 bases lining up with TRBD2. Germline trimming cut 1 base from V and 2 bases from J; bases unmatched to any gene: 9. CDR3 length equals 18 residues. From germline, CDR1 is SGHVS and CDR2 FQNEAQ. Here the CDR3 reads CASSLVRTSGIFTYEQYF. In nucleotides, the CDR3 is TGTGCCAGCAGCTTAGTGAGGACTAGCGGGATTTTCACCTACGAGCAGTACTTC. Combining the CDR3 with reference TRBV7-8 and TRBJ2-7 gives the whole variable domain GAGVSQSPRYKVAKRGQDVALRCDPISGHVSLFWYQQALGQGPEFLTYFQNEAQLDKSGLPSDRFFAERPEGSVSTLKIQRTQQEDSAVYLCASSLVRTSGIFTYEQYFGPGTRLTVT.

The chain has TRBV7-3 and TRBJ2-1; no reliable D call. CDR3 length equals 14 residues. Germline CDR1 SGHTA, CDR2 FQGTGA. V shed 2 bases and J shed 5 bases, with 10 bases lying between them. The CDR3 here is CASSLLGVNNEQFF. Here the CDR3 DNA reads TGTGCCAGCAGCTTACTAGGAGTAAACAATGAGCAGTTCTTC.

The chain links TRBV7-2 to TRBJ2-7, with 12 positions matching TRBD2. CDR3 length: 13 amino acids. Germline trimming cut 4 bases from V and 9 bases from J; bases unmatched to any gene: 4. In germline, CDR1 is SGHTA, CDR2 FQGNSA. The CDR3 region has the DNA TGTGCCAGCAGCTCTAGCGGGAGGGCCGTGCAGTACTTC. Its protein is CASSSSGRAVQYF.

The J gene is TRBJ1-1, the V gene TRBV27, with no clear D. Germline V lookup: CDR1 MNHEY, CDR2 SMNVEV (reference sequence). V was pared by 8 bases and J by 0 bases, with 13 bases between. This CDR3 has 14 amino acids. The CDR3 loop is CASGSGSLNTEAFF. CDR3 DNA sequence: TGTGCCAGCGGATCCGGGAGTTTGAACACTGAAGCTTTCTTT.

This clone was found a few times. The gene calls are TRBV6-5 and TRBJ2-1; no reliable D call. The CDR3 is 14 amino acids. The V end lost 0 bases, the J end lost 0 bases, and 3 bases lay between the germline ends. CDR1 and CDR2 (germline): MNHEY, SVGAGI. The CDR3 is CASSYSYSYNEQFF. CDR3 in DNA: TGTGCCAGCAGTTACTCGTACTCCTACAATGAGCAGTTCTTC.

This clone showed up just a few times. The chain has TRBV7-9 and TRBJ1-5; TRBD1 might be the D (5 bases). V shed 5 bases and J shed 2 bases, with 13 bases lying between them. Germline CDR1 is SEHNR and CDR2 is FQNEAQ (reference sequence). The CDR3 consists of 15 residues. The CDR3 bases are TGTGCCAGCAGCCATCCAGGGAATGGCAATCAGCCCCAGCATTTT. Residues: CASSHPGNGNQPQHF.

The genes are TRBV23-1 and TRBJ2-1, with D possibly matching TRBD1 (6 bases). TRBV23-1 is identified as an open reading frame with a role that is uncertain. The CDR3 has 12 amino acids. The germline V and J ends were trimmed by 11 bases and 5 bases, with 13 bases remaining between them. CDR3 nucleotide sequence: TGCGCCCATGGGGGCAATGACAATGAGCAGTTCTTC. Its translation is CAHGGNDNEQFF.